The entry that follows covers one T cell receptor beta chain sequence. The assay was run at deep level. The protocol was immunoSEQ multiplex PCR, while the TCRdb copy is restricted to in-frame clones and leaves out a portion. The sample lists about 2 million clones; roughly 94% were seen once. The data derive from a study of shared clonotypes between healthy human individuals. CDR1 and CDR2 from the germline V gene are KGHSH and LQKENI. The CDR3 spans 17 residues. V gave up 6 bases and J gave up 4 bases, with 25 bases separating them. The TCR sequence derives from a man aged 18 to 29 in good health. The material sequenced was naive CD4+ T cells sorted from blood. Sample subset: CD45RA+ positively selected. V usage is TRBV18 and J usage is TRBJ2-7; D perhaps matches TRBD2 (6 bases). This chain's CDR3 is CASSELNGRAQPYEQYF. In DNA form, the CDR3 reads TGTGCCAGCTCGGAGCTGAACGGGAGAGCCCAACCGTACGAGCAGTACTTC. Filled out from reference TRBV18 and TRBJ2-7, the complete variable domain reads NAGVMQNPRHLVRRRGQEARLRCSPMKGHSHVYWYRQLPEEGLKFMVYLQKENIIDESGMPKERFSAEFPKEGPSILRIQQVVRGDSAAYFCASSELNGRAQPYEQYFGPGTRLTVT.